This T cell receptor (beta chain) emerged from a study of blood T cell repertoires in COVID-19 (dated by TCRdb to 2019 to 2021). At the level of the whole study: Samples covering the acute and convalescent phases of COVID-19 were provided by collaborators in the United States, Italy and Spain. Where HLA class I and class II types were available, the types were taken from metadata supplied by the sample provider, not from assay-based typing. The samples were drawn from the first 160 participants of the ongoing ImmuneRACE study and from over 950 subjects provided by 6 global collaborators. A freely available public database, intended as a resource for researchers studying the immune response to SARS-CoV-2, is where the repertoires were released. The material from the prospective study consisted of cDNA or gDNA derived from T cells, B-cell-depleted T cells, or PBMCs. Subjects who had been exposed to COVID-19, were actively infected with it, or had recovered from it provided the deeply sampled blood TCRbeta repertoires that made up the dataset. Nearly every sample came with metadata listing a de-identified subject ID, COVID-19 status, age in years and sex.

TCRbeta CDR3 regions were amplified from genomic DNA by means of the immunoSEQ Assay, a bias-controlled multiplex PCR. The original methods were these. Within the assay, amplification of reference gene primers was used to estimate how many nucleated cells each sample contained. To quantify the absolute abundance of each unique TCRbeta CDR3 rearrangement, sequence reads were collapsed and filtered. For each sample, productive Simpson clonality was calculated by taking the square root of Simpson's diversity index across productive rearrangements. TCRdb took over this immuneACCESS table, retaining in-frame rearrangements with V and J assigned. Such tables are incomplete; in checked studies, under half of the missing clones stem from an unresolved V gene, and the remainder is unexplained. The D gene and trimming were derived from the DNA, and the V and J assignments and clone size from that table. In this sample the table shows approximately 300,000 clones, 70% to 90% of which occur a single time. Of the sample, 0.75% to 0.95% is held by the ten largest clones.

For this clone: Its antigen is unknown. Relative to the germline gene, one junction end is altered; a read error may explain this.

Based on the germline V gene (reference sequence), the CDR1 and CDR2 sequences are GTSNPN and SVGIG. The CDR3 goes from the cysteine to the phenylalanine over 17 residues. Only CDR3 DNA is held: 51 bases, read in frame from base 1. Study-wide conclusions, independent of this receptor: The quantity of clinical and demographic metadata differed by source and by participant and was supplied without curation.

One collaborating source in Seattle enrolled patients while the patients were actively infected and followed the patients over time throughout the course of disease. The collaborating institutions used their own protocols to collect whole blood in K2EDTA tubes. For TCRbeta analysis, collaborator samples were shipped as frozen whole blood, as isolated PBMCs, or as DNA extracted from either sample type. The sequencing input was peripheral blood. The sequence was obtained from a human donor with COVID-19, enrolled during active disease. The donor label of this sample is uncertain. The receptor chain draws on TRBV30 and TRBJ2-7; the D gene could be either TRBD1 or TRBD2, each agreeing at 9 bases. The nucleotide sequence reads as follows: TGTGCCCGGAGGGACCGGGACAGGGTATTTAGCGGGAGCGAGCAGTACTTC. Its amino acids are CARRDRDRVFSGSEQYF.